Included here is one T cell receptor (beta chain) sequence, with context. The clone's antigen remains unknown. Base qualities are not at hand, and no much larger clone is one base apart. The immunoSEQ Assay, a bias-controlled multiplex PCR, was used to amplify TCRbeta CDR3 regions from genomic DNA. On the authors' methods: Within the assay, amplification of reference gene primers was used to estimate how many nucleated cells each sample contained. To quantify the absolute abundance of each unique TCRbeta CDR3 rearrangement, sequence reads were collapsed and filtered. Productive Simpson clonality was computed per sample as the square root of Simpson's diversity index over productive rearrangements. This immuneACCESS table, as held by TCRdb, lists in-frame sequences with V and J called but not all clones. Of the missing ones, under half trace to an unresolved V gene in checked studies; the others have no known cause. V, J and clone size were drawn from that table, and D and trimming were deduced from the DNA. The sample includes around 250,000 clones, with around 90% observed a single time. Approximately 6.8% of the sample lies in the top ten.

The data are from a study of blood T cell repertoires in COVID-19 (dated by TCRdb to 2018 to 2021). Describing the broader study: Collaborator samples came from the United States, Italy and Spain and covered acute and convalescent phases of COVID-19. Subjects who had been exposed to COVID-19, were actively infected with it, or had recovered from it provided the deeply sampled blood TCRbeta repertoires that made up the dataset. The sample metadata nearly always contained a de-identified subject ID, COVID-19 status, age in years and sex. The material from the prospective study consisted of cDNA or gDNA derived from T cells, B-cell-depleted T cells, or PBMCs. Where available, HLA class I and class II types were obtained from metadata supplied by the sample provider rather than from assay-based typing. The repertoires were made available in a free public database intended to serve as a resource for research on the immune response to SARS-CoV-2. The samples were drawn from the first 160 participants of the ongoing ImmuneRACE study and from 950 to 1,500 subjects provided by 6 global collaborators.

The study at large found these results: The quantity of clinical and demographic metadata differed by source and by participant and was supplied without curation.

The collaborating institutions used their own protocols to collect whole blood in K2EDTA tubes. For TCRbeta analysis, collaborators shipped samples in one of three forms: frozen whole blood, isolated PBMCs, or DNA extracted from either of those sample types. CDR1 and CDR2 were assigned from the germline V gene as KGHDR and SFDVKD. V loses 5 bases, J loses 5 bases, and the germline ends lie 15 bases apart. Including cysteine and phenylalanine, the CDR3 has 15 amino acids. Of the read, only the CDR3 DNA is kept; its 45 bases are in frame from base 1. Here the chain combines TRBV24-1 and TRBJ2-1; no D gene can be assigned with confidence. Specimen: peripheral blood. This TCR derives from a woman between 65 and 79 years old with active or convalescent COVID-19. The CDR3 region: CATSARHNSHNEQFF. The nucleotides read TGTGCCACCAGTGCACGACATAACTCTCACAATGAGCAGTTCTTC.